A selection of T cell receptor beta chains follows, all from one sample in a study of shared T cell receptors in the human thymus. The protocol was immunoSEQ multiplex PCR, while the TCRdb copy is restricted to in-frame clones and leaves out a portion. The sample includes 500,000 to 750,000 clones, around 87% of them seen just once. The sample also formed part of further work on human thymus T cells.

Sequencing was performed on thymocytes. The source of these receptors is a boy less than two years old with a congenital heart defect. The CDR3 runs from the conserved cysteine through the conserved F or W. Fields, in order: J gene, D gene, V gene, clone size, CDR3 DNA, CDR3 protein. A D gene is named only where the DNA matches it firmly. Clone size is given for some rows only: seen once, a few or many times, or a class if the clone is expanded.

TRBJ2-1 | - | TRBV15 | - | TGTGCCACCAGCAGAGTGGGGGGAGTCGGGAATGAGCAGTTCTTC | CATSRVGGVGNEQFF
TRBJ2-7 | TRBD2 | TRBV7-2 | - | TGTGCCAGCAGCCTCCTCGGCGGGGGCGAGCAGTACTTC | CASSLLGGGEQYF
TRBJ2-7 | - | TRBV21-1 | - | TGTGCCAGCAGCAAAGTCGGGACTAGCGGCTACGAGCAGTACTTC | CASSKVGTSGYEQYF
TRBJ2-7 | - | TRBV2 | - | TGTGCCAGCAGTGAACACAGTGACTCCTACGAGCAGTACTTC | CASSEHSDSYEQYF
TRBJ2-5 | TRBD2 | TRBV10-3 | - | TGTGCCATCAGTGAGTCGAATAGCGGGGAAGAGACCCAGTACTTC | CAISESNSGEETQYF
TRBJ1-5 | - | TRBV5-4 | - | TGTGCCAGCAGCGAGGGCCCCAATCAGCCCCAGCATTTT | CASSEGPNQPQHF
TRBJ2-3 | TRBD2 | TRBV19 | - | TGTGCCAGTACCGATATCGGACTAGCGGCCACAGATACGCAGTATTTT | CASTDIGLAATDTQYF
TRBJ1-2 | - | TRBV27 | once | TGTGCCAGCAGTTACGGACCAGGGGTCTACGGCTACACCTTC | CASSYGPGVYGYTF
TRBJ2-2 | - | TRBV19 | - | TGTGCCAGTAGGGAGAGAGGGGAGCTGTTTTTT | CASRERGELFF
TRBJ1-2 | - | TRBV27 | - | TGTGCCAGCCGGTCGGGGTCTAACTATGGCTACACCTTC | CASRSGSNYGYTF
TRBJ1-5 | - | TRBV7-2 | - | TGTGCCAGCAGCTGCAGGGGTTCGAGCAATCAGCCCCAGCATTTT | CASSCRGSSNQPQHF
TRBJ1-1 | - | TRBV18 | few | TGTGCCAGCTCACCAAGCGGGCGGGGGATGAACACTGAAGCTTTCTTT | CASSPSGRGMNTEAFF
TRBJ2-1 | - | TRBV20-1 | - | TGCAGGAGGGGGGGGACCAATGAGCAGTTCTTC | CRRGGTNEQFF
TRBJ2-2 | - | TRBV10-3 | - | TGTGCCATCAGTGGGCGTGGCAGGGAGGACACCGGGGAGCTGTTTTTT | CAISGRGREDTGELFF